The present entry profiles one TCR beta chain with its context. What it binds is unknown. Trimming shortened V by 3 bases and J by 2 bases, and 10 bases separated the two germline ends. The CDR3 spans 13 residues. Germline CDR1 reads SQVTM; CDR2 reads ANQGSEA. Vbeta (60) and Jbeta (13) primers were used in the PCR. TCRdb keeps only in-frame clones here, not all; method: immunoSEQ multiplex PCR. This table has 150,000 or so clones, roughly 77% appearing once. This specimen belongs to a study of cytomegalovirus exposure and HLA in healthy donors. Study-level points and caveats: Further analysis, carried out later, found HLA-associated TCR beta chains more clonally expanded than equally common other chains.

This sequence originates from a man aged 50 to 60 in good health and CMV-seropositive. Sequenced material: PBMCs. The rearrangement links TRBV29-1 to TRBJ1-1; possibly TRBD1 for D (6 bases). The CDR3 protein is CSVEQGINTEAFF. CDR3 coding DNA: TGCAGCGTTGAGCAGGGGATTAACACTGAAGCTTTCTTT. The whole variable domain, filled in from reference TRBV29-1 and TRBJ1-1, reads SAVISQKPSRDICQRGTSLTIQCQVDSQVTMMFWYRQQPGQSLTLIATANQGSEATYESGFVIDKFPISRPNLTFSTLTVSNMSPEDSSIYLCSVEQGINTEAFFGQGTRLTVV.